This entry features one T cell receptor beta chain sequence. The entry originates in a study of control samples from healthy donors and cancer patients. Repertoires were generated with immunoSEQ multiplex PCR, while TCRdb's copy carries only in-frame clones and drops some. The profile shows 45,000 to 60,000 clones, approximately 90% of them singletons. The CDR3 runs to 15 residues. CDR1 ENHRY and CDR2 SYGVKD come from the germline V gene. V lost 8 bases, J lost 6 bases, and 11 bases stayed unmatched. This chain uses TRBV10-3 with TRBJ2-7, with 12 positions matching TRBD1. The sequencing sample was made of PBMCs. The origin of this receptor is a man in his 60s with head and neck cancer. DNA for the CDR3: TGTGCCATCCGGGATTCCGGGACAGGGGGCGTCGAGCAGTACTTC. This gives the protein CAIRDSGTGGVEQYF.